This is a list of T cell receptor beta chains from one sample in a study of blood T cell repertoires in COVID-19. The assay was immunoSEQ multiplex PCR, and TCRdb's table has in-frame clones only and misses some. Here the sample spans around 86,000 clones, around 85% being singletons. Sequenced sample: peripheral blood. The receptors were gathered from a human donor in a cohort sampled during active COVID-19. The CDR3 runs from the conserved cysteine through the conserved F or W. Fields, in order: D gene, CDR3 length, J gene, V gene, clone size, CDR3 DNA, CDR3 protein. The D gene is left open where the match is weak. Size values are once, few and many counts, or a class for expanded clones, and some rows have none.

d_gene: -; len: 14; j_gene: TRBJ1-5; v_gene: TRBV7-2; abundance: -; CDR3nt: TGTGCCAGCAGCTTAGTTCCTTACAATCAGCCCCAGCATTTT; CDR3aa: CASSLVPYNQPQHF
d_gene: TRBD2; len: 14; j_gene: TRBJ2-3; v_gene: TRBV29-1; abundance: -; CDR3nt: TGCAGCGGCACCGGGGGGGGTAGCACAGATACGCAGTATTTT; CDR3aa: CSGTGGGSTDTQYF
d_gene: -; len: 17; j_gene: TRBJ2-3; v_gene: TRBV5-6; abundance: once; CDR3nt: TGTGCCAGCAGCCCCCCGAGCGGGTTCAGGCGCACAGATACGCAGTATTTT; CDR3aa: CASSPPSGFRRTDTQYF
d_gene: -; len: 14; j_gene: TRBJ1-4; v_gene: TRBV27; abundance: -; CDR3nt: TGTGCCAGCAGTTATCGACAGTTCGGAATGGAACTGTTTTTT; CDR3aa: CASSYRQFGMELFF
d_gene: -; len: 15; j_gene: TRBJ2-2; v_gene: TRBV5-4; abundance: -; CDR3nt: TGTGCCAGCAGCCTGGTTGGACAGAACACCGGGGAGCTGTTTTTT; CDR3aa: CASSLVGQNTGELFF
d_gene: TRBD2; len: 17; j_gene: TRBJ2-7; v_gene: TRBV24-1; abundance: -; CDR3nt: TGTGCCACCAGTGGTTCCCCCGGCGGGGGGAACTCCTACGAGCAGTACTTC; CDR3aa: CATSGSPGGGNSYEQYF
d_gene: TRBD1; len: 14; j_gene: TRBJ2-7; v_gene: TRBV6-5; abundance: -; CDR3nt: TGTGCCAGCAGTACGGACAGGGAGGTGCGCGAGCAGTACTTC; CDR3aa: CASSTDREVREQYF
d_gene: -; len: 12; j_gene: TRBJ2-2; v_gene: TRBV18; abundance: -; CDR3nt: TGTGCCAGCTCCCCGGGAAGGGGGGAGCTGTTTTTT; CDR3aa: CASSPGRGELFF
d_gene: TRBD2; len: 13; j_gene: TRBJ2-2; v_gene: TRBV2; abundance: -; CDR3nt: TGTGCCAGCAGACCGACTAGCGCCGGGGAGCTGTTTTTT; CDR3aa: CASRPTSAGELFF
d_gene: -; len: 13; j_gene: TRBJ1-4; v_gene: TRBV15; abundance: -; CDR3nt: TGTGCCACCAGCAGAGCAGGATATGAAAAACTGTTTTTT; CDR3aa: CATSRAGYEKLFF
d_gene: -; len: 14; j_gene: TRBJ1-2; v_gene: TRBV7-9; abundance: -; CDR3nt: TGTGCCAGCAGCTTAGGGGGGCTGGCAGACGGCTACACCTTC; CDR3aa: CASSLGGLADGYTF
d_gene: -; len: 13; j_gene: TRBJ1-6; v_gene: TRBV14; abundance: -; CDR3nt: TGTGCCAGCAGGTACTCACCCAATTCACCCCTCCACTTT; CDR3aa: CASRYSPNSPLHF
d_gene: -; len: 14; j_gene: TRBJ1-4; v_gene: TRBV6-6; abundance: -; CDR3nt: TGTGCCAGCAGTTACGCCCGGGGTAATGAAAAACTGTTTTTT; CDR3aa: CASSYARGNEKLFF
d_gene: TRBD1; len: 15; j_gene: TRBJ2-7; v_gene: TRBV24-1; abundance: -; CDR3nt: TGTGCCACCAGTATCACCGGGACAGGGGCCTACGAGCAGTACTTC; CDR3aa: CATSITGTGAYEQYF
d_gene: TRBD2; len: 15; j_gene: TRBJ2-3; v_gene: TRBV7-2; abundance: -; CDR3nt: TGTGCCAGCACCCCCAGGGACTATCGCACAGATACGCAGTATTTT; CDR3aa: CASTPRDYRTDTQYF
d_gene: -; len: 12; j_gene: TRBJ2-3; v_gene: TRBV7-3; abundance: -; CDR3nt: TGTGCCAGCAGCTCCCCGGGGGATACGCAGTATTTT; CDR3aa: CASSSPGDTQYF
d_gene: -; len: 14; j_gene: TRBJ2-1; v_gene: TRBV5-1; abundance: -; CDR3nt: TGCGCCAGCAGCTCCACAGGGACTATCAATGAGCAGTTCTTC; CDR3aa: CASSSTGTINEQFF
d_gene: -; len: 14; j_gene: TRBJ2-7; v_gene: TRBV27; abundance: -; CDR3nt: TGTGCCAGCAGTGGCGCTAGCGTTGGCTACGAGCAGTACTTC; CDR3aa: CASSGASVGYEQYF
d_gene: TRBD1; len: 15; j_gene: TRBJ1-2; v_gene: TRBV18; abundance: -; CDR3nt: TGTGCCAGCTCACCAAGGACAGGTGGAAGGGATGGCTACACCTTC; CDR3aa: CASSPRTGGRDGYTF
d_gene: TRBD2; len: 14; j_gene: TRBJ2-7; v_gene: TRBV28; abundance: -; CDR3nt: TGTGCCAGCAGGCCCGGGACTAGCGCTGACGAGCAGTACTTC; CDR3aa: CASRPGTSADEQYF
d_gene: TRBD2; len: 13; j_gene: TRBJ2-1; v_gene: TRBV7-2; abundance: -; CDR3nt: TGTGCCAGCAGCTTAGTGGGGCCGGGGGGGCAGTTCTTC; CDR3aa: CASSLVGPGGQFF
d_gene: TRBD2; len: 16; j_gene: TRBJ2-1; v_gene: TRBV2; abundance: -; CDR3nt: TGTGCCAGTTTCGGGACTAGCGGGAGGGCCCGTAATGAGCAGTTCTTC; CDR3aa: CASFGTSGRARNEQFF
d_gene: TRBD1; len: 14; j_gene: TRBJ1-2; v_gene: TRBV19; abundance: -; CDR3nt: TGTGCCAGTAGTATCGGCAGGGGGAACTATGGCTACACCTTC; CDR3aa: CASSIGRGNYGYTF
d_gene: TRBD1; len: 14; j_gene: TRBJ2-7; v_gene: TRBV19; abundance: -; CDR3nt: TGTGCCAGTGCCCCGACAGGGGTAGGGTACGAGCAGTACTTC; CDR3aa: CASAPTGVGYEQYF
d_gene: TRBD1; len: 13; j_gene: TRBJ1-2; v_gene: TRBV19; abundance: -; CDR3nt: TGTGCCAGTACCGCCAGGGGGTCTCATGGCTACACCTTC; CDR3aa: CASTARGSHGYTF
d_gene: -; len: 17; j_gene: TRBJ1-1; v_gene: TRBV7-6; abundance: -; CDR3nt: TGTGCCAGCAGCTTAACGGGGGGAGGCGGGATGAACACTGAAGCTTTCTTT; CDR3aa: CASSLTGGGGMNTEAFF
d_gene: -; len: 14; j_gene: TRBJ2-2; v_gene: TRBV4-2; abundance: -; CDR3nt: TGTGCCAGCAGCCAAGTCCGGGACACCGGGGAGCTGTTTTTT; CDR3aa: CASSQVRDTGELFF
d_gene: -; len: 16; j_gene: TRBJ2-3; v_gene: TRBV6-4; abundance: -; CDR3nt: TGTGCCAGCAGAGGCAGGAGGGGGGGCCGCGCAGATACGCAGTATTTT; CDR3aa: CASRGRRGGRADTQYF
d_gene: TRBD1; len: 13; j_gene: TRBJ2-7; v_gene: TRBV30; abundance: -; CDR3nt: TGTGCCTGGAGTCATGACAGGGGCGTCGAGCAGTACTTC; CDR3aa: CAWSHDRGVEQYF
d_gene: -; len: 11; j_gene: TRBJ1-2; v_gene: TRBV29-1; abundance: -; CDR3nt: TGCAGCGTTGTACTGCTCTATGGCTACACCTTC; CDR3aa: CSVVLLYGYTF
d_gene: -; len: 16; j_gene: TRBJ1-4; v_gene: TRBV6-5; abundance: -; CDR3nt: TGTGCCAGCAGTTACTCACCACGAGCAACTAATGAAAAACTGTTTTTT; CDR3aa: CASSYSPRATNEKLFF
d_gene: -; len: 12; j_gene: TRBJ2-5; v_gene: TRBV6-2/TRBV6-3; abundance: -; CDR3nt: TGTGCCAGCAGTCTAGTAATGGAGACCCAGTACTTC; CDR3aa: CASSLVMETQYF
d_gene: TRBD2; len: 17; j_gene: TRBJ2-6; v_gene: TRBV5-4; abundance: -; CDR3nt: TGTGCCAGCACCCCGGGGGGGGGCAACTCTGGGGCCAACGTCCTGACTTTC; CDR3aa: CASTPGGGNSGANVLTF
d_gene: TRBD2; len: 13; j_gene: TRBJ2-7; v_gene: TRBV6-6; abundance: -; CDR3nt: TGTGCCAGCAGGGGACTAGCGGGAGACGAGCAGTACTTC; CDR3aa: CASRGLAGDEQYF
d_gene: TRBD1; len: 15; j_gene: TRBJ1-2; v_gene: TRBV6-5; abundance: -; CDR3nt: TGTGCCAGCAAGTCCCCTCAGACAGGGTCGGGCGGCTACACCTTC; CDR3aa: CASKSPQTGSGGYTF
d_gene: TRBD1; len: 14; j_gene: TRBJ2-7; v_gene: TRBV3-1/TRBV3-2; abundance: -; CDR3nt: TGTGCCAGCAGCCAGGGACAGGGTCCCCTCGAGCAGTACTTC; CDR3aa: CASSQGQGPLEQYF
d_gene: -; len: 14; j_gene: TRBJ1-3; v_gene: TRBV9; abundance: -; CDR3nt: TGTGCCAGCAGCGTAGATGCGGCGGGAAACACCATATATTTT; CDR3aa: CASSVDAAGNTIYF
d_gene: TRBD2; len: 16; j_gene: TRBJ2-2; v_gene: TRBV7-9; abundance: -; CDR3nt: TGTGCCAGCAGCCCGCAACTAGCGGCGAACACCGGGGAGCTGTTTTTT; CDR3aa: CASSPQLAANTGELFF
d_gene: TRBD1; len: 13; j_gene: TRBJ1-2; v_gene: TRBV24-1; abundance: -; CDR3nt: TGTGCCACCTCGACCCGGGACAGGGGAAGCTACACCTTC; CDR3aa: CATSTRDRGSYTF
d_gene: -; len: 16; j_gene: TRBJ2-1; v_gene: TRBV4-2; abundance: -; CDR3nt: TGTGCCAGCAGTCATCCGGCTAGCCCATTGTTTGATGAGCAGTTCTTC; CDR3aa: CASSHPASPLFDEQFF
d_gene: TRBD2; len: 16; j_gene: TRBJ2-3; v_gene: TRBV5-6; abundance: -; CDR3nt: TGTGCCAGCAGCTGGCCTAGCGGGGGGCCAACAGATACGCAGTATTTT; CDR3aa: CASSWPSGGPTDTQYF
d_gene: -; len: 14; j_gene: TRBJ1-2; v_gene: TRBV5-4; abundance: -; CDR3nt: TGTGCCAGCAGCTTGGAGAACAGGATCTATGGCTACACCTTC; CDR3aa: CASSLENRIYGYTF